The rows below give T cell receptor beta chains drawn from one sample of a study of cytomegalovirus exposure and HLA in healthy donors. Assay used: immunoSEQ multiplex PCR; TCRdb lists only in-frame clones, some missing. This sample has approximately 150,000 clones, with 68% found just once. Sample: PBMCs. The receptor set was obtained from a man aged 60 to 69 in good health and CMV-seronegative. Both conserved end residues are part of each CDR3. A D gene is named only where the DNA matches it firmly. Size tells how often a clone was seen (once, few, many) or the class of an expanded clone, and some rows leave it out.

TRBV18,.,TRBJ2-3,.,TGTGCCAGCTCACGCGCCCGAGGGACAGATACGCAGTATTTT,CASSRARGTDTQYF
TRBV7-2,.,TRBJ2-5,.,TGTGCCAGCAGCTTAGGTTCCGAAGAGACCCAGTACTTC,CASSLGSEETQYF
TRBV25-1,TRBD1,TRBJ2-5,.,TGTGCCACTCCTCCTCGTGTGCCAGGGGGTTTCCAAGAGACCCAGTACTTC,CATPPRVPGGFQETQYF
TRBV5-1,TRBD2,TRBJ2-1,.,TGCGCCAGCAGCTTGGGGGGACTAGCGGGAGTTGATGAGCAGTTCTTC,CASSLGGLAGVDEQFF
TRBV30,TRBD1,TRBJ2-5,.,TGTGCCTGGCGCCCGGGACAGGACCTCTTCCAAGAGACCCAGTACTTC,CAWRPGQDLFQETQYF
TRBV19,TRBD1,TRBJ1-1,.,TGTGCCAGTAGTCCCGGCCCGCAGGGGGCGAATAGAACTGAAGCTTTCTTT,CASSPGPQGANRTEAFF
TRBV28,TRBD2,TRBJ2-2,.,TGTGCCAGCAGTTTCATTCGGCGGGAGGTAAACACCGGGGAGCTGTTTTTT,CASSFIRREVNTGELFF
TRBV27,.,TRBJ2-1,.,TGTGCCAGCAGTTATGGACTAGGGGGCAATGAGCAGTTCTTC,CASSYGLGGNEQFF
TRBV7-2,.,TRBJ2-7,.,TGTGCCAGCAGCCCCATCCCAGCCTACGAGCAGTACTTC,CASSPIPAYEQYF
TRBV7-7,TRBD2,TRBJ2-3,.,TGTGCTAGCAGCCCGCTAAAGACGGGAGGGGGCACAGATACGCAGTATTTT,CASSPLKTGGGTDTQYF
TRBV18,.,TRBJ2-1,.,TGTGCCAGCTCTCCAAGGGGAGGCACCAAGGCCCATGAGCAGTTCTTC,CASSPRGGTKAHEQFF
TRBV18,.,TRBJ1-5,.,TGTGCCAGCTCACCAGGCCAGAACAATCAGCCCCAGCATTTT,CASSPGQNNQPQHF
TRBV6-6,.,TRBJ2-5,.,TGTGCCAGCATCCTAGGGGGGGAGGGGGAGACCCAGTACTTC,CASILGGEGETQYF
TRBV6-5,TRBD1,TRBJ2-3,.,TGTGCCAGCAGGGTCCGGGACAGATACACAGATACGCAGTATTTT,CASRVRDRYTDTQYF
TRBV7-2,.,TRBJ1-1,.,TGTGCCAGCAGCTTAAGTCAGGGGTATGGGGCTTTCTTT,CASSLSQGYGAFF
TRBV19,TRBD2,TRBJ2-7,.,TGTGCCAGTAGTACATCTAGCGGGAGATTAAGCGACGAGCAGTACTTC,CASSTSSGRLSDEQYF
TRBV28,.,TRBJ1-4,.,TGTGCCAGCAGTGGGGGGGCGAGGTCTAATGAAAAACTGTTTTTT,CASSGGARSNEKLFF
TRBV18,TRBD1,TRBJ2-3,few,TGTGCCAGCTCACAATTCCCGGGACAGACTCTCTCTAGCACAGATACGCAGTATTTT,CASSQFPGQTLSSTDTQYF
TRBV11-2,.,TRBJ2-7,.,TGTGCCAGCAGCTTAGATTCCTACAGGGGACTCTCCTACGAGCAGTACTTC,CASSLDSYRGLSYEQYF
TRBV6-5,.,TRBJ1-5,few,TGTGCCGCGGGGAGTTCAGGGAGGGGTCAGCCCCAGCATTTT,CAAGSSGRGQPQHF
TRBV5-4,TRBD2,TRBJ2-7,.,TGTGCCAGCAGCTTGGAACTAGCGGGAGCCTACGAGCAGTACTTC,CASSLELAGAYEQYF
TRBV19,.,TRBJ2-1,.,TGTGCCAGTAGTATAGAATGGGACTCTTCGGGCGATGAGCAGTTCTTC,CASSIEWDSSGDEQFF
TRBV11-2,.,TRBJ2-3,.,TGTGCCAGCAGCGCTCTAGGCACAGATACGCAGTATTTT,CASSALGTDTQYF
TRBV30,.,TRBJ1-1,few,TGTGCCTGGAGTTTAGCGGGTGAAGCTTTCTTT,CAWSLAGEAFF
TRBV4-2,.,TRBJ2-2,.,TGTGCCAGCACCCGGGAAGAAACCGGGGAGCTGTTTTTT,CASTREETGELFF
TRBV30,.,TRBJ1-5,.,TGTGCCTGGAGCGTCGGACAGAGGACACAGCCCCAGCATTTT,CAWSVGQRTQPQHF
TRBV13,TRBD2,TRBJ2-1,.,TGTGCCAGCAGCCGTTTGACTAGCGGGAGAAGCAATGAGCAGTTCTTC,CASSRLTSGRSNEQFF
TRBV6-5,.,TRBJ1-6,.,TGTGCCAGCACCTTGGACAGTAATTCACCCCTCCACTTT,CASTLDSNSPLHF
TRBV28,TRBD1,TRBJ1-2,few,TGTGCCAGCAGCGGTCCCCGAGCAGGGGGTGGCTACACCTTC,CASSGPRAGGGYTF
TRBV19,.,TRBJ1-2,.,TGTGCCAGTAGATCCAAGGAAGGGGATGGCTACACCTTC,CASRSKEGDGYTF
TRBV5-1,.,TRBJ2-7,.,TGCGCCAGCAGCTTGGCTGCAGGTCTCTACGAGCAGTACTTC,CASSLAAGLYEQYF
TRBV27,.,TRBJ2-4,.,TGTGCCAGCCAATTGGCGGGCCAGGGGGGTTACAAAAACATTCAGTACTTC,CASQLAGQGGYKNIQYF
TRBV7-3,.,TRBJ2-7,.,TGTGCCAGCAGCCCGAGCTCCTACGAGCAGTACTTC,CASSPSSYEQYF
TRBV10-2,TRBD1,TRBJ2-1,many,TGCGCCAGCAGTGAGAGGGGAGGACAGGGTATGGTTGGTGAGCAGTTCTTC,CASSERGGQGMVGEQFF
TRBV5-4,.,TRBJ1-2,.,TGTGCCAGCAGCTTGTTTGACAGGATATCCAGGGATGATGGCTACACCTTC,CASSLFDRISRDDGYTF
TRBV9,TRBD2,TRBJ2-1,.,TGTGCCAGCAGCGTAGCCCTACTAGCGGCCTACAATGAGCAGTTCTTC,CASSVALLAAYNEQFF
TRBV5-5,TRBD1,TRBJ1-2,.,TGTGCCAGCAGCTCGTCGGGACAGGGGCTAGGTGGCTACACCTTC,CASSSSGQGLGGYTF
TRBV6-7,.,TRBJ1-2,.,TGTGCCAGCAGTCACCCCGGGGGGCCCTATGGCTACACCTTC,CASSHPGGPYGYTF
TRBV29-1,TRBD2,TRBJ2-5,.,TGCAGCGCTCGGACTAGCGGAGAAGAGACCCAGTACTTC,CSARTSGEETQYF
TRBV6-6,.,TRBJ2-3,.,TGTGCCAGCAGCCTACAGGGCGATACGCAGTATTTT,CASSLQGDTQYF
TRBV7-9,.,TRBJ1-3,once,TGTGCCAGCAGCTTTTCCATCAGGGACTCTGGAAACACCATATATTTT,CASSFSIRDSGNTIYF
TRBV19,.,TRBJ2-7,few,TGTGCCAGTAGTATTAACTCCTACGAGCAGTACTTC,CASSINSYEQYF
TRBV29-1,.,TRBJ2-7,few,TGCAGCTTTCGAGGGGACTCACCGTACGAGCAGTACTTC,CSFRGDSPYEQYF
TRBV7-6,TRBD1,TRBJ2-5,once,TGTGCCAGCAGCTTAAAACAGGGGCCCCAAGAGACCCAGTACTTC,CASSLKQGPQETQYF
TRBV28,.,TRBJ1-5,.,TGTGCCAGCAGCTCAACGGAGGGGCTGGGGGGGTCGAGTCAGCCCCAGCATTTT,CASSSTEGLGGSSQPQHF
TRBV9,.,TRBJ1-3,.,TGTGCCAGCAGCGTAGAGTTACAGGGCACTGGAAACACCATATATTTT,CASSVELQGTGNTIYF
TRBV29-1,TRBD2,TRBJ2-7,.,TGCAGCGTTGAGGCTAGCGGGTCCTACGAGCAGTACTTC,CSVEASGSYEQYF
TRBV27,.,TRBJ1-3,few,TGTGCCAGCAGGGAGGGGATCGGGAACACCATATATTTT,CASREGIGNTIYF
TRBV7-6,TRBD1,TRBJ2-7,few,TGTGCCAGCAGCTTAGGACACAGGGGGTTCGAGCAGTACTTC,CASSLGHRGFEQYF
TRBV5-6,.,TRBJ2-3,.,TGTGCCAGCAGCTTGGTATTTCAGGGCGCGGGCACAGATACGCAGTATTTT,CASSLVFQGAGTDTQYF
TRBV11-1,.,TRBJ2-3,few,TGTGCCAGCAGCTTCGGAGACAGCACAGATACGCAGTATTTT,CASSFGDSTDTQYF
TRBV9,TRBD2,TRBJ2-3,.,TGTGCCAGCAGCGCAGGGACTAGCGGGAGTCTCGATACGCAGTATTTT,CASSAGTSGSLDTQYF
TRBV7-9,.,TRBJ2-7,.,TGTGCCAGCAGCTTGAGAGGGGGCTACGAGCAGTACTTC,CASSLRGGYEQYF
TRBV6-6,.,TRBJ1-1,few,TGTGCCAGCAGTTACTCGAAGTCCAGGGTCGGCACTGAAGCTTTCTTT,CASSYSKSRVGTEAFF
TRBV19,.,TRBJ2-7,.,TGTGCCAGTAGTATGGAGGGGGCGTACGAGCAGTACTTC,CASSMEGAYEQYF
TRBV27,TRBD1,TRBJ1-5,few,TGTGCCAGCAGTCCGGACAGGGGTTTGATCTTTAGCAATCAGCCCCAGCATTTT,CASSPDRGLIFSNQPQHF
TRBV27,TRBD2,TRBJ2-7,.,TGTGCCAGCAAAGCGGGAGGCAACATATACGAGCAGTACTTC,CASKAGGNIYEQYF
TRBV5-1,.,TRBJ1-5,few,TGCGCCAGCAGCTTGGACCCCTATAGCAATCAGCCCCAGCATTTT,CASSLDPYSNQPQHF
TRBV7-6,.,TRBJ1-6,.,TGTGCCAGCAGCAACCAAGGAGGGAGCTCCTATAATTCACCCCTCCACTTT,CASSNQGGSSYNSPLHF